Here is one T cell receptor (beta chain) with its context. Generated by immunoSEQ multiplex PCR, the TCRdb table keeps only in-frame clones and is missing some. Here the sample spans 300,000 or so clones, 70% to 90% being singletons. The sample comes from a study of blood T cell repertoires in COVID-19. The material sequenced was peripheral blood. The TCR sequence derives from a woman aged 45-59 years with active or convalescent COVID-19.

Here the CDR3 reads CASSPITGVYGYTF. In nucleotides, the CDR3 is TGTGCCAGCAGCCCTATCACAGGGGTCTATGGCTACACCTTC. V is TRBV7-8 and J is TRBJ1-2, with 7 nucleotides matching TRBD1. J was trimmed by 4 bases and V by 5 bases; bases with no gene match: 7. This CDR3 region has 14 residues. Germline V gene sequence: CDR1 SGHVS, CDR2 FQNEAQ.